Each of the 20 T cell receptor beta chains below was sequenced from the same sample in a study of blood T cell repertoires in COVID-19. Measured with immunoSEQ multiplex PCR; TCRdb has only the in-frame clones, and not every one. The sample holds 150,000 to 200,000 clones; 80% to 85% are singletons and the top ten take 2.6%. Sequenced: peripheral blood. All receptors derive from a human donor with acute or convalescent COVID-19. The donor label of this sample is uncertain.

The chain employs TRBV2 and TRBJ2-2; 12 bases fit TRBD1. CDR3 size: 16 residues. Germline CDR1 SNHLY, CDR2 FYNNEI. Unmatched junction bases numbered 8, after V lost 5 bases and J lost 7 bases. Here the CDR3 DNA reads TGTGCCAGCAGTACCGGGACAGGGGGCGGAGGCGGGGAGCTGTTTTTT. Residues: CASSTGTGGGGGELFF.

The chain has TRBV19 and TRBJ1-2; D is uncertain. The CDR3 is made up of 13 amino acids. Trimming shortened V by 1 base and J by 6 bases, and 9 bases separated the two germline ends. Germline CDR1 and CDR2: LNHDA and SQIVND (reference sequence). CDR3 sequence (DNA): TGTGCCAGTAGTATAGGGAGGGATCATGGCTACACCTTC. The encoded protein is CASSIGRDHGYTF.

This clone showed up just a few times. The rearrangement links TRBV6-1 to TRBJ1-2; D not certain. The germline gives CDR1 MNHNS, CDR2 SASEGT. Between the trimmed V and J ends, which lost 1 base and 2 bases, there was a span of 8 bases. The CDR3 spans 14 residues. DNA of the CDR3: TGTGCCAGCAGTGAAGGGCTAGTGAACTATGGCTACACCTTC. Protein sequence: CASSEGLVNYGYTF.

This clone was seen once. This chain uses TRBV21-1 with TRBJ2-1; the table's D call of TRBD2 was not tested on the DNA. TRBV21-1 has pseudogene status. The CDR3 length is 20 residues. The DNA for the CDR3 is TGTGCCAGCAGTAAGGACCGGGCGAACAAAGTAGCGGGACCTAGCGATGAGCAGTTCTTC. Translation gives CASSKDRANKVAGPSDEQFF.

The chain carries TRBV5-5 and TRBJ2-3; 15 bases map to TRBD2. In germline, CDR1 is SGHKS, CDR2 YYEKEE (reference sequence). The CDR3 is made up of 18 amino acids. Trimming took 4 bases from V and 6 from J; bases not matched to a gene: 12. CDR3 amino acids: CASSHVFGLAGGQDTQYF. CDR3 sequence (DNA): TGTGCCAGCAGCCATGTCTTCGGACTAGCGGGGGGGCAGGATACGCAGTATTTT.

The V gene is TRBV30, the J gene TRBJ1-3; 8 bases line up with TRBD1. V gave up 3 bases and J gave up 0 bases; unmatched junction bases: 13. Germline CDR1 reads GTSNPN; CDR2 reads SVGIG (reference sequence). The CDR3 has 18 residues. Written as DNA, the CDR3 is TGTGCCTGGAGCCCCCTTCCGACAGGGGTCTCCTCTGGAAACACCATATATTTT. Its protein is CAWSPLPTGVSSGNTIYF.

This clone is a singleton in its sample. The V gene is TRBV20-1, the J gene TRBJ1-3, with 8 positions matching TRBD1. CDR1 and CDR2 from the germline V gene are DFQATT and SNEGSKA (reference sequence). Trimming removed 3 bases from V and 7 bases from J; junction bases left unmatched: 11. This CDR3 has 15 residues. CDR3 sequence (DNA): TGCAGTGCTAGTCGTAGTGGACAGGGTGGGAACACCATATATTTT. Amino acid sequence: CSASRSGQGGNTIYF.

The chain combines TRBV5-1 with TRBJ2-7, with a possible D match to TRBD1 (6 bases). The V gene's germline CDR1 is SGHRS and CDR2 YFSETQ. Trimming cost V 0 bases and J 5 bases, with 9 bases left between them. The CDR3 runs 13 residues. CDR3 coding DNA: TGCGCCAGCAGCTTGGGACAGGTCCACGAGCAGTACTTC. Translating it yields CASSLGQVHEQYF. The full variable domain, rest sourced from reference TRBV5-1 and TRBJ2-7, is KAGVTQTPRYLIKTRGQQVTLSCSPISGHRSVSWYQQTPGQGLQFLFEYFSETQRNKGNFPGRFSGRQFSNSRSEMNVSTLELGDSALYLCASSLGQVHEQYFGPGTRLTVT.

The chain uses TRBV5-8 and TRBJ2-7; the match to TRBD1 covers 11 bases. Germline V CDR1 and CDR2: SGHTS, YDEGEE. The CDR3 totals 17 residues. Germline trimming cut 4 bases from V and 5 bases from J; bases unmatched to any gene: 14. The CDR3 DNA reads TGTGCCAGCAGCCGATGGTTGTGGGGACAGGGGGTGAACGAGCAGTACTTC. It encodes CASSRWLWGQGVNEQYF.

In DNA, the CDR3 is TGTGCCTGGAGTGCACGAGGGTGGATACAGGGGCAAGTTCGAGGCTACACCTTC. As protein: CAWSARGWIQGQVRGYTF. The V and J genes are TRBV30 and TRBJ1-2; 7 bases are shared with TRBD1. J was trimmed by 8 bases and V by 1 base; bases with no gene match: 22. Per the germline V gene, CDR1 is GTSNPN and CDR2 is SVGIG (reference sequence). The CDR3 extends over 18 amino acids. Complete variable domain (other parts from reference TRBV30 and TRBJ1-2): SQTIHQWPATLVQPVGSPLSLECTVEGTSNPNLYWYRQAAGRGLQLLFYSVGIGQISSEVPQNLSASRPQDRQFILSSKKLLLSDSGFYLCAWSARGWIQGQVRGYTFGSGTRLTVV.

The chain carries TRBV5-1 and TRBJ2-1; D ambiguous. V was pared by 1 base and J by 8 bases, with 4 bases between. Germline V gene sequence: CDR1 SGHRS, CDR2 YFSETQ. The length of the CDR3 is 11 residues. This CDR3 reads CASSLNYEQFF. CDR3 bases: TGCGCCAGCAGCTTGAACTATGAGCAGTTCTTC.

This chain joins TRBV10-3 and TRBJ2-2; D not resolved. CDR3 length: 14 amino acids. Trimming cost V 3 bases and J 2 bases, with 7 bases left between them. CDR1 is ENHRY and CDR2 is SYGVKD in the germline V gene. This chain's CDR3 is CAISDIPNTGELFF. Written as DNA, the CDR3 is TGTGCCATCAGTGACATCCCCAACACCGGGGAGCTGTTTTTT.

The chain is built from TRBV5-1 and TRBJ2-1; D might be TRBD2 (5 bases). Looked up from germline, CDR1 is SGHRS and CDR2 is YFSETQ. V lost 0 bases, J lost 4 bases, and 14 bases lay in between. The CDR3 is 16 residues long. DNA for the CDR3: TGCGCCAGCAGCTTGGGTCCCGGCGGGTTTTACAATGAGCAGTTCTTC. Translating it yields CASSLGPGGFYNEQFF. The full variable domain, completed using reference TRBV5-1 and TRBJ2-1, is KAGVTQTPRYLIKTRGQQVTLSCSPISGHRSVSWYQQTPGQGLQFLFEYFSETQRNKGNFPGRFSGRQFSNSRSEMNVSTLELGDSALYLCASSLGPGGFYNEQFFGPGTRLTVL.

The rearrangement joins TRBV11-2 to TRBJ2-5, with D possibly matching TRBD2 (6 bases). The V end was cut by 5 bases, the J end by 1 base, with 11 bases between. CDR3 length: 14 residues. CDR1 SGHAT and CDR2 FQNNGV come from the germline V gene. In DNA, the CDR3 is TGTGCCAGCAGCACCCGGACTACCCAAGAGACCCAGTACTTC. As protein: CASSTRTTQETQYF. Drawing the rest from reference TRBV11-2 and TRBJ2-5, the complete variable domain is EAGVAQSPRYKIIEKRQSVAFWCNPISGHATLYWYQQILGQGPKLLIQFQNNGVVDDSQLPKDRFSAERLKGVDSTLKIQPAKLEDSAVYLCASSTRTTQETQYFGPGTRLLVL.

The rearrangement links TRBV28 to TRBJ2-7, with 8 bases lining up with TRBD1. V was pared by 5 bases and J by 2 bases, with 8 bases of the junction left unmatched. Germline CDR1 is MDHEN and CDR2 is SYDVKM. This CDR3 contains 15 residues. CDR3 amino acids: CASSLVRGQTYEQYF. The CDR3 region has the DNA TGTGCCAGCAGTCTGGTCAGGGGGCAAACCTACGAGCAGTACTTC. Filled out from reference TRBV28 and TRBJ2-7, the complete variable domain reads DVKVTQSSRYLVKRTGEKVFLECVQDMDHENMFWYRQDPGLGLRLIYFSYDVKMKEKGDIPEGYSVSREKKERFSLILESASTNQTSMYLCASSLVRGQTYEQYFGPGTRLTVT.

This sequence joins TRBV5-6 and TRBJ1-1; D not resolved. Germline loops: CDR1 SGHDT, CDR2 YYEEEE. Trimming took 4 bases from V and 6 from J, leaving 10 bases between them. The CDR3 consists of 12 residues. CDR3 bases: TGTGCCAGCAGCCGCAGGTTTGCTGAAGCTTTCTTT. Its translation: CASSRRFAEAFF. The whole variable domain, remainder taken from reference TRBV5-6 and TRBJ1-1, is DAGVTQSPTHLIKTRGQQVTLRCSPKSGHDTVSWYQQALGQGPQFIFQYYEEEERQRGNFPDRFSGHQFPNYSSELNVNALLLGDSALYLCASSRRFAEAFFGQGTRLTVV.

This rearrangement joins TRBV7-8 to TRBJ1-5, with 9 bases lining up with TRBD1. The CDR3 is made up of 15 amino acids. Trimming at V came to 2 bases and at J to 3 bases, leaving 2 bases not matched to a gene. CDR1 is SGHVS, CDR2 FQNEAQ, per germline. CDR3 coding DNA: TGTGCCAGCAGCTTACGGGACAGGGTCAATCAGCCCCAGCATTTT. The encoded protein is CASSLRDRVNQPQHF.

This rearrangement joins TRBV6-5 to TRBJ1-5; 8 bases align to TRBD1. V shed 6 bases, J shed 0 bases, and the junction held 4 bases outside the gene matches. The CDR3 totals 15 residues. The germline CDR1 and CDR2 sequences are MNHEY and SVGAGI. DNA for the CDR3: TGTGCCAGCAGGGACACAGGGGGTAGCAATCAGCCCCAGCATTTT. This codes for CASRDTGGSNQPQHF.

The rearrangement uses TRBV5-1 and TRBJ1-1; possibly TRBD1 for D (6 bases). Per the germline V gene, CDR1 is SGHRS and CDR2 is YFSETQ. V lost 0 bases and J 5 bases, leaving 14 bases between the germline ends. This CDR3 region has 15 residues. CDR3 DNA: TGCGCCAGCAGCTTGGCCCAGGGGCTGATAACTGAAGCTTTCTTT. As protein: CASSLAQGLITEAFF.

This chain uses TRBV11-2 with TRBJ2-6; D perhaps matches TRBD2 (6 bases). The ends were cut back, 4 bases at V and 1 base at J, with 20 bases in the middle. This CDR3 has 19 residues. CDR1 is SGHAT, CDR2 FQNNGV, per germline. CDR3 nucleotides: TGTGCCAGCAGCTCCCTGGGAGGACCCAAAGCTTCTGGGGCCAACGTCCTGACTTTC. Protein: CASSSLGGPKASGANVLTF.